This T cell receptor beta chain came from a study of immune characterization of retroperitoneal liposarcoma. From the PCR reads, TCRdb called clonotypes with MiXCR, one entry per CDR3 protein. The top ten clones hold about 10% of a sample with roughly 4,000 distinct CDR3 sequences, 25% to 35% of them seen once. This clonotype has more than one count but fewer than ten. The CDR3 has 15 amino acids. Germline values: CDR1 SGHRS, CDR2 YFSETQ. The chain is built from TRBV5-1 and TRBJ2-1; 7 bases are a match to TRBD1. The J call may be mistaken, given a closer DNA end match to TRBJ2-7. The receptor was isolated from a female donor with retroperitoneal liposarcoma. The specimen sequenced was blood. The CDR3 loop reads CASGMGTAYGYEQYF. CDR3 DNA sequence: TGCGCCAGCGGGATGGGGACAGCTTACGGCTACGAGCAGTACTTC.